This T cell receptor beta chain was recorded in a study of cytomegalovirus exposure and HLA in healthy donors. As for this clone: Its antigen remains unknown.

Trimming stripped 6 bases from V and 0 bases from J, with 8 bases between. Looked up from germline, CDR1 is SNHLY and CDR2 is FYNNEI. This CDR3 has 13 amino acids. PCR used 60 Vbeta primers and 13 Jbeta primers. Sequenced by immunoSEQ multiplex PCR; TCRdb stores in-frame clones only, minus some. The clone table shows over 30,000 clones, with the ten largest holding roughly 3.5%. General study findings and limits: It was confirmed in vitro that three of the CMV-associated chains were specific for CMV antigens. The productive fraction for most TCR beta V segments was about 90% or about 30% in an earlier analysis.

The chain links TRBV2 to TRBJ2-5; possible D gene TRBD1, 5 bases. The sequence derives from a man in his forties in good health and CMV-seronegative. Source material: PBMCs. The CDR3 DNA reads TGTGCCAGCAGGGACATGGACCAAGAGACCCAGTACTTC. This sequence encodes CASRDMDQETQYF.